Sequencing of this T cell receptor (beta chain) was carried out in a study of blood T cell repertoires in COVID-19. Assay used: immunoSEQ multiplex PCR; TCRdb lists only in-frame clones, some missing. Among 130,000 or so clones, about 83% were seen once, and the ten largest hold more than 2%. The germline V gene has CDR1 LGHDT and CDR2 YNNKEL (reference sequence). V lost 7 bases and J 7 bases, leaving 17 bases between the germline ends. This CDR3 contains 14 residues. The sequence came from a woman aged 45-60 years with acute or convalescent COVID-19. The chain joins TRBV3-1 (or the pseudogene TRBV3-2) to TRBJ1-5; no definite D call. Sequencing used peripheral blood. CDR3 sequence: CASKVEGIGQPQHF. In nucleotides, the CDR3 is TGTGCCAGCAAAGTAGAGGGAATTGGCCAGCCCCAGCATTTT.